These 16 T cell receptor beta chains came from one sample sequenced in a study of blood T cell repertoires in COVID-19. Method: immunoSEQ multiplex PCR; TCRdb's copy keeps in-frame clones and lacks some. The sample contains some 380,000 clones, 70% to 90% of which appear only once. Input material: PBMCs or T cells enriched from blood (not recorded which). The origin of the receptors is a man aged 25-45 years who had recovered from COVID-19.

This clone has only one observation. The chain joins TRBV25-1 to TRBJ1-3, with 11 bases matching TRBD1. Germline V gene lookup returns CDR1 MGHDK and CDR2 SYGVNS. V lost 6 bases, J lost 4 bases, and 5 bases stayed unmatched. CDR3 length: 15 amino acids. CDR3 amino acids: CASRGQGVDGNTIYF. The CDR3, as DNA: TGTGCCAGCAGGGGACAGGGGGTCGACGGAAACACCATATATTTT.

This sequence joins TRBV19 and TRBJ2-3, with TRBD1 as a possible D gene (6 bases). CDR3 length equals 17 residues. CDR1 is LNHDA, CDR2 SQIVND, per germline (reference sequence). V lost 5 bases to trimming and J lost 5 bases, with 23 bases between them. CDR3 DNA sequence: TGTGCCAGTAGTGGAACCCGACAGGCCGGTGCGAGAGATACGCAGTATTTT. Its translation: CASSGTRQAGARDTQYF.

The chain joins TRBV5-5 to TRBJ2-5; the match to TRBD2 covers 7 bases. V trimming: 0 bases; J trimming: 1 base; junction bases outside the gene matches: 12. CDR3 length: 18 amino acids. CDR1 is SGHKS, CDR2 YYEKEE, per germline (reference sequence). CDR3 loop: CASSLVRTSWVPQETQYF. CDR3 bases: TGTGCCAGCAGCTTGGTTAGGACTAGTTGGGTGCCCCAAGAGACCCAGTACTTC.

The genes are TRBV18 and TRBJ1-1; the match to TRBD1 covers 8 bases. The CDR3 totals 15 residues. V dropped 0 bases and J dropped 4; count of bases not matched to a gene: 4. Germline V gene data show CDR1 as KGHSH and CDR2 as LQKENI. CDR3 sequence: CASSPPNDRGTEAFF. CDR3 DNA: TGTGCCAGCTCACCACCTAACGACAGGGGCACTGAAGCTTTCTTT.

V is TRBV7-6 and J is TRBJ2-2; 10 bases align to TRBD1. The CDR3 spans 16 residues. The V and J ends lost 4 bases and 6 bases, in that order; junction bases with no gene match: 8. Germline V gives CDR1 SGHVS, CDR2 FNYEAQ. In DNA, the CDR3 is TGTGCCAGCAGCTCACTGGACAGGGGGTACGCCGGGGAGCTGTTTTTT. Residues: CASSSLDRGYAGELFF.

The chain uses TRBV15 and TRBJ1-1; D remains ambiguous. This CDR3 contains 14 residues. The V and J ends lost 3 bases and 6 bases respectively, with 14 bases between them. Germline V gives CDR1 LNHNV, CDR2 YYDKDF (reference sequence). In DNA, the CDR3 is TGTGCCACCAGCAGTAGGCAGGCCACCCCTGAAGCTTTCTTT. Its translation: CATSSRQATPEAFF.

This chain's CDR3 is CASSYAGGQQFF. As DNA, the CDR3 is TGTGCCAGCAGTTACGCGGGGGGCCAGCAGTTCTTC. This chain joins TRBV6-5 and TRBJ2-1; the match to TRBD2 covers 8 bases. After removal of 2 bases from V and 11 bases from J, the junction contained 2 bases not matched to a gene. Germline loops: CDR1 MNHEY, CDR2 SVGAGI. This CDR3 spans 12 amino acids.

The J gene is TRBJ2-7, the V gene TRBV2; D perhaps matches TRBD1 (6 bases). Germline V gene lookup returns CDR1 SNHLY and CDR2 FYNNEI. V was trimmed by 6 bases and J by 4 bases, leaving 13 bases between them. The CDR3 loop spans 13 amino acids. CDR3 sequence: CASRPSQGYEQYF. CDR3 nucleotide sequence: TGTGCCAGCAGGCCCTCACAGGGTTACGAGCAGTACTTC.

The chain has TRBV6-1 and TRBJ1-1; D is unclear. Per germline, CDR1 MNHNS and CDR2 SASEGT. The CDR3 spans 16 residues. Trimming cost V 1 base and J 1 base, with 13 bases left between them. This chain's CDR3 is CASSEGAGPWNTEAFF. The DNA of the CDR3 is TGTGCCAGCAGTGAAGGGGCGGGTCCCTGGAACACTGAAGCTTTCTTT.

V gene TRBV18 combines with J gene TRBJ1-5; 8 nucleotides match TRBD1. The trim removed 2 bases at V and 6 bases at J, leaving 9 bases unmatched. The CDR3 loop spans 16 amino acids. In germline, CDR1 is KGHSH, CDR2 LQKENI. The DNA of the CDR3 is TGTGCCAGCTCACCAGGGTCACAGGGGGTGTCTCAGCCCCAGCATTTT. Amino acid sequence: CASSPGSQGVSQPQHF.

This clone occurred once. The V call is TRBV4-1, the J call TRBJ1-4; no firm D call. CDR1 is MGHRA, CDR2 YSYEKL, per germline. The length of the CDR3 is 15 residues. V lost 4 bases, J lost 3 bases, and 12 bases lay in between. CDR3 in amino acids: CASSPAGASNEKLFF. CDR3 DNA sequence: TGCGCCAGCAGCCCCGCCGGTGCGTCTAATGAAAAACTGTTTTTT.

This clone was seen a single time. The J gene is TRBJ2-7, the V gene TRBV13; TRBD1 agrees at 9 bases. V gave up 5 bases and J gave up 6 bases; unmatched junction bases: 8. Germline V gives CDR1 PRHDT, CDR2 FYEKMQ (reference sequence). The length of the CDR3 is 14 residues. The CDR3 coding sequence is TGTGCCAGCAGCGTCGGGGACAGGGAAAGCGAGCAGTACTTC. Amino acids: CASSVGDRESEQYF. The full variable domain, its missing parts supplied by reference TRBV13 and TRBJ2-7, is AAGVIQSPRHLIKEKRETATLKCYPIPRHDTVYWYQQGPGQDPQFLISFYEKMQSDKGSIPDRFSAQQFSDYHSELNMSSLELGDSALYFCASSVGDRESEQYFGPGTRLTVT.

CDR3 coding DNA: TGTGCCAGCAGCTTAAATCTAGCAGTCCAAGAGACCCAGTACTTC. As protein: CASSLNLAVQETQYF. V and J are TRBV11-2 and TRBJ2-5; D perhaps matches TRBD2 (5 bases). The CDR3 sequence is 15 residues long. V was clipped by 2 bases and J by 1 base, with 11 bases between them. Germline V gene sequence: CDR1 SGHAT, CDR2 FQNNGV. Full variable domain (outside the CDR3, taken from reference TRBV11-2 and TRBJ2-5): EAGVAQSPRYKIIEKRQSVAFWCNPISGHATLYWYQQILGQGPKLLIQFQNNGVVDDSQLPKDRFSAERLKGVDSTLKIQPAKLEDSAVYLCASSLNLAVQETQYFGPGTRLLVL.

The V gene is TRBV3-1 (or the pseudogene TRBV3-2), the J gene TRBJ1-4, with D tentatively TRBD1 (6 bases). The CDR3 spans 14 residues. The V end lost 6 bases, the J end lost 8 bases, and 16 bases lay between the germline ends. Germline V CDR1 and CDR2: LGHDT, YNNKEL (reference sequence). The CDR3 nucleotides are TGTGCCAGCAGTCGAGGACAGACTTCGGAAAAACTGTTTTTT. This codes for CASSRGQTSEKLFF.

This chain joins TRBV5-1 and TRBJ1-6; 7 nucleotides align to TRBD1. This CDR3 comprises 16 residues. V lost 0 bases, J lost 9 bases, and 9 bases stayed unmatched. CDR1 and CDR2 from the germline V gene are SGHRS and YFSETQ. CDR3 sequence (DNA): TGCGCCAGCAGCTTGGTATTAGGGGGCTTTAGTTCACCCCTCCACTTT. Its protein is CASSLVLGGFSSPLHF.

This chain uses TRBV6-6 with TRBJ2-7; 8 nucleotides agree with TRBD1. The V gene's germline CDR1 is MNHNY and CDR2 SVGAGI (reference sequence). There are 13 residues in the CDR3. V trimming: 7 bases; J trimming: 10 bases; junction bases outside the gene matches: 12. The CDR3 loop reads CASTPLDRVGQYF. CDR3 nucleotides: TGTGCCAGCACGCCCTTGGACAGGGTGGGACAGTACTTC.